This note documents a single T cell receptor beta chain sequence. Libraries were prepared by immunoSEQ multiplex PCR; TCRdb keeps only in-frame clonotypes and omits some of them. Counted here are some 85,000 clones, 90% to 95% occurring once; the ten biggest clones make up 1.1%. J was trimmed by 4 bases and V by 4 bases; bases with no gene match: 5. The germline CDR1 and CDR2 sequences are SGHTA and FQGNSA. There are 14 residues in the CDR3. The data were obtained in a study of T cell changes during pregnancy in multiple sclerosis. This clonotype originated in a female donor with multiple sclerosis, enrolled in a pregnancy study. The input for sequencing was peripheral blood, taken in the second trimester of pregnancy. The genes are TRBV7-2 and TRBJ2-5, with 8 bases that match TRBD1. CDR3 loop: CASSSGQGGETQYF. The CDR3 DNA is TGTGCCAGCAGCTCTGGACAGGGTGGAGAGACCCAGTACTTC.